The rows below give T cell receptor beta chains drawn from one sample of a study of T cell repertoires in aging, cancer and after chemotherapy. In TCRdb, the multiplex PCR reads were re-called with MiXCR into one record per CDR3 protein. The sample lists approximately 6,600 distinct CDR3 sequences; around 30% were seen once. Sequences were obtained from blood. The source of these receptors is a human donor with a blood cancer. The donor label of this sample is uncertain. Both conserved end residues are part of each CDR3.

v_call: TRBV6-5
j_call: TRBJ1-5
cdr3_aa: CASSEVLDGYQPQHF

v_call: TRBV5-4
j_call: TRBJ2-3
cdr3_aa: CASRGDPTDTQYF

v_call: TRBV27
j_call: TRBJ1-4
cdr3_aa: CASSPGGHGATNEKLFF

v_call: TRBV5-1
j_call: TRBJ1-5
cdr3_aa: CASSSRDRASINQPQHF

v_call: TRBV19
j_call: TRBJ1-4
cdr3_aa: CASSIGSTNEKLFF

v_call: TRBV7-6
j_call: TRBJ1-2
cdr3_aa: CASSSPGTGAGYTF

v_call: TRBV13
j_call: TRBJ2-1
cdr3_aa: CASSYLNLGLAGVGYEQFF

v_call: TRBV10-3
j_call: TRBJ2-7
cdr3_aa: CAISPNLTSGRYEQYF

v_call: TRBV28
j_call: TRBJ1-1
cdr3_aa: CASSLRGRDTEAFF

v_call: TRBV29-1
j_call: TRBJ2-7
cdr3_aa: CSVTGTGHYEQYF

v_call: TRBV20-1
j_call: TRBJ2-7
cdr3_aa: CSAISYTASYEQYF

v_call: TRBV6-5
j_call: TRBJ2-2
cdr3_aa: CASRELGTSSGELFF

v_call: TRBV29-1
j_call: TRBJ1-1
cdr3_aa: CSAMTGAGATEAFF

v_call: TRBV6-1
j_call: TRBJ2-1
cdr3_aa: CASSENEDSGNEQFF

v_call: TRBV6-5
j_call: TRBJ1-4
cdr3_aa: CASSYSRQTNEKLFF

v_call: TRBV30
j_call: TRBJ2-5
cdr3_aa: CASRTAQETQYF

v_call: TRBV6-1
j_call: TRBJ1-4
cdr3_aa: CASDDSSTNEKLFF

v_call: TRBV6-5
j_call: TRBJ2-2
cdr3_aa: CASRSGGLTGELFF

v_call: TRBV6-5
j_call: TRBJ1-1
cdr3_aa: CASSYPGGTQNTEAFF

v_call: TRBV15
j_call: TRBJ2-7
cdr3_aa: CATSLGVYEQYF

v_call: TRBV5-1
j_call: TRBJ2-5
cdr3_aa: CASSQVGKETQYF

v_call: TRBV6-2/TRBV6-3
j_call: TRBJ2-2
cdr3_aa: CASSYSTPTGELFF

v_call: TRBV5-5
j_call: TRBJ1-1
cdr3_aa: CASIGQGAAGRAEAFF